This TCR beta chain was found in a study of blood T cell repertoires in COVID-19. Overall study: Acute-phase and convalescent COVID-19 samples originated in the United States, Italy and Spain. In each case, the material was cDNA or gDNA derived from T cells, B-cell-depleted T cells, or PBMCs.

The CDR3 covers 18 residues. Germline-derived CDR1 and CDR2 are MDHEN and SYDVKM. The V and J ends lost 5 bases and 4 bases, in that order; junction bases with no gene match: 13. This clone has just one count. As originally analysed: Cell counts per sample came from amplifying reference gene primers. Profiled with immunoSEQ multiplex PCR; TCRdb holds only in-frame clones, not every one. From that table come the V and J calls and clone size; the DNA was used to work out D and trimming. This table has about 190,000 clones, around nine tenths appearing once. The chain combines TRBV28 with TRBJ2-6, with 8 bases identical to TRBD1. The sequence was collected from a man aged 30 to 45 with acute or convalescent COVID-19. The source material was peripheral blood. The CDR3 is CASSVTGGTLGGANVLTF. CDR3 sequence (DNA): TGTGCCAGCAGTGTAACAGGGGGGACTCTTGGAGGGGCCAACGTCCTGACTTTC. The whole variable domain, filled in from reference TRBV28 and TRBJ2-6, reads DVKVTQSSRYLVKRTGEKVFLECVQDMDHENMFWYRQDPGLGLRLIYFSYDVKMKEKGDIPEGYSVSREKKERFSLILESASTNQTSMYLCASSVTGGTLGGANVLTFGAGSRLTVL.